These T cell receptor beta chains were read from a single sample in a study of early T cells in non-severe SARS-CoV-2 infection. TCRdb re-derived calls from the 5' RACE reads in MiXCR, one entry per CDR3 protein. The sample lists some 38,000 distinct CDR3 sequences; 3.5% to 5% were seen once. Source material: whole blood. The receptors here all came from an adult who was a healthcare worker with PCR-confirmed SARS-CoV-2 infection or an uninfected control (not recorded which). CDR3s include the opening cysteine and the closing phenylalanine or tryptophan. D genes are given only for firm matches. Size tells how often a clone was seen (once, few, many) or the class of an expanded clone, and some rows leave it out.

>NA|NA|TRBJ2-7|TRBV5-1
TGCGCCAGCAGCTTGAACCGAGCCTACGAGCAGTACTTC
CASSLNRAYEQYF
>TRBD1|many|TRBJ1-3|TRBV9
TGTGCCAGCAGCGTAACGCCTGGACAGGGCAGTGGAAACACCATATATTTT
CASSVTPGQGSGNTIYF
>TRBD1|NA|TRBJ1-2|TRBV11-2
TGTGCCAGCAGTGACAGGGGGTTTGGTGGCTACACCTTC
CASSDRGFGGYTF
>NA|many|TRBJ1-2|TRBV7-2
TGTGCCAGCAGCCGCGACAGAAGGTACTATGGCTACACCTTC
CASSRDRRYYGYTF
>TRBD1|many|TRBJ1-1|TRBV7-3
TGTGCCAGCAGCTTAACGGGGGACAGGAACACTGAAGCTTTCTTT
CASSLTGDRNTEAFF
>NA|many|TRBJ2-3|TRBV7-2
TGTGCCAGCAGCTCCCAAATTTCTCCTCCCAATACGCAGTATTTT
CASSSQISPPNTQYF
>NA|many|TRBJ2-1|TRBV12-3/TRBV12-4
TGTGCCAGCAGTTTGTCGCCCATTGGGGATGAGCAGTTCTTC
CASSLSPIGDEQFF
>NA|many|TRBJ2-5|TRBV7-2
TGTGCCAGCAGCTTACTGGGCGCCGCGGCGACCCAGTACTTC
CASSLLGAAATQYF
>TRBD1|many|TRBJ1-5|TRBV19
TGTGCCAGCTCTCCGGGACAGGAGACATATCAGCCCCAGCATTTT
CASSPGQETYQPQHF
>NA|many|TRBJ1-1|TRBV30
TGTGCCTGGAGTGTAGCCAGGAACACTGAAGCTTTCTTT
CAWSVARNTEAFF
>NA|many|TRBJ1-3|TRBV29-1
TGCAGCGTTTCAATCTTAGGAAACACCATATATTTT
CSVSILGNTIYF
>TRBD2|many|TRBJ2-7|TRBV6-2/TRBV6-3
TGTGCCAGCGGCTCTAGCGGGGGGCCCTACGAGCAGTACTTC
CASGSSGGPYEQYF
>NA|NA|TRBJ2-1|TRBV11-2
TGTGCCAGCAGCTCTCTTGGCGGCTACAATGAGCAGTTCTTC
CASSSLGGYNEQFF
>NA|NA|TRBJ2-1|TRBV9
TGTGCCAGCAGCGTAGGACAGTCGGCCCATGAGCAGTTCTTC
CASSVGQSAHEQFF
>NA|few|TRBJ2-5|TRBV10-3
TGTGCCATCGTGGAGACCCAGTACTTC
CAIVETQYF
>NA|many|TRBJ2-1|TRBV11-2
TGTGCCAGCAGCCTCGACGGATTTGAGCAGTTCTTC
CASSLDGFEQFF
>NA|many|TRBJ2-4|TRBV29-1
TGCAGCGTTGTGGTAGATTTGAACATTCAGTACTTC
CSVVVDLNIQYF
>NA|many|TRBJ1-1|TRBV6-1
TGTGCCAGCACCCGAATGACTGCTCTGAACACTGAAGCTTTCTTT
CASTRMTALNTEAFF
>NA|many|TRBJ2-3|TRBV30
TGTGCCTGGAGTGATTCCGGATTCACAGATACGCAGTATTTT
CAWSDSGFTDTQYF
>NA|many|TRBJ2-7|TRBV6-1
TGTGCCGGAAAGGGGGGTTCCTACGAGCAGTACTTC
CAGKGGSYEQYF
>NA|many|TRBJ2-5|TRBV25-1
TGTGCCAGCAGTGAATGGGGAGAAGAGACCCAGTACTTC
CASSEWGEETQYF
>TRBD2|NA|TRBJ2-1|TRBV5-1
TGCGCCAGCAGCTCCACACTAGCGGGTGACAATGAGCAGTTCTTC
CASSSTLAGDNEQFF
>NA|many|TRBJ2-5|TRBV25-1
TGTGCCAGCAGTGAGGTCGGGACCCAGTACTTC
CASSEVGTQYF
>TRBD1|many|TRBJ1-5|TRBV6-6
TGTGCCAGCACCTACGACAGGGGACAGCCCCAGCATTTT
CASTYDRGQPQHF